This T cell receptor beta chain was profiled in a study of shared clonotypes between healthy human individuals. Study results and caveats: Relative to their counterparts shared across all four donors, non-shared clonotypes exhibited diminished generation probabilities.

Here immunoSEQ multiplex PCR was the method, and the copy in TCRdb shows in-frame clones only, minus some. This table holds roughly 2 million clones, about 94% found once. V was pared by 4 bases and J by 1 base, with 4 bases between. The germline V gene has CDR1 SQVTM and CDR2 ANQGSEA. The CDR3 sequence is 11 residues long. Naive-designated CD8 cells lacked CD45RO, were positively enriched for CCR7, and omitted terminally differentiated effector memory CD45RA+ cells. Turning to this clone: Its antigen is not identified.

The receptor comes from a man aged 18-30 years in good health. Sequencing was done on a sample of naive CD8+ T cells sorted from blood. The chain links TRBV29-1 to TRBJ1-1; D unclear. The CDR3 DNA sequence: TGCAGCGTTGGGTGGAACACTGAAGCTTTCTTT. This translates into CSVGWNTEAFF. Together with reference TRBV29-1 and TRBJ1-1, the CDR3 gives the full variable domain: SAVISQKPSRDICQRGTSLTIQCQVDSQVTMMFWYRQQPGQSLTLIATANQGSEATYESGFVIDKFPISRPNLTFSTLTVSNMSPEDSSIYLCSVGWNTEAFFGQGTRLTVV.